The entry that follows covers one TCR beta chain sequence. How the authors handled the data: Quantification of nucleated cells was approximated via reference gene primer amplification. Produced via immunoSEQ multiplex PCR; TCRdb's table is partial and in-frame only. V and J calls plus clone size are reproduced from that table; the DNA served to infer D and trimming. The sample shows tens of thousands of clones, approximately 85% of them seen only once. Germline-derived CDR1 and CDR2 are GTSNPN and SVGIG (reference sequence). The CDR3 is 15 amino acids. V lost 3 bases, J lost 4 bases, and 18 bases lay in between. These data belong to a study of blood T cell repertoires in COVID-19. Study-wide context: Samples came from the United States, Italy and Spain, spanning acute and convalescent COVID-19. From T cells, B-cell-depleted T cells, or PBMCs came the material, which was cDNA or gDNA.

The gene calls are TRBV30 and TRBJ1-2; D may be TRBD1 (5 bases). This sequence was found in a human donor in a cohort sampled during active COVID-19. Sequenced material: peripheral blood. The CDR3 DNA is TGTGCCTGGAGGGGGGGACCAGGGATGACCTATGGCTACACCTTC. This encodes CAWRGGPGMTYGYTF. The variable domain in full, with the rest retrieved from reference TRBV30 and TRBJ1-2, is SQTIHQWPATLVQPVGSPLSLECTVEGTSNPNLYWYRQAAGRGLQLLFYSVGIGQISSEVPQNLSASRPQDRQFILSSKKLLLSDSGFYLCAWRGGPGMTYGYTFGSGTRLTVV.